The 16 T cell receptor beta chains below were found in one sample sequenced in a study of shared clonotypes between healthy human individuals. The repertoire was sequenced with immunoSEQ multiplex PCR; TCRdb's copy has only in-frame clones and lacks some. This table holds about 680,000 clones, roughly 94% found once. Positively selected for CCR7, the CD45RO-negative cells used as naive CD8 cells excluded terminally differentiated effector memory CD45RA+ cells. The specimen sequenced was naive CD8+ T cells sorted from blood. These receptors all stem from a man younger than 40 in good health.

The gene calls are TRBV27 and TRBJ2-1; TRBD2 matches at 10 bases. Per the germline V gene, CDR1 is MNHEY and CDR2 is SMNVEV (reference sequence). This CDR3 is built from 17 residues. The J segment lost 5 bases and the V segment lost 6 bases, leaving 13 bases of the junction unmatched. The DNA of the CDR3 is TGTGCCAGCAGACTTGAGTCCCCGGGACTAGCGCACAATGAGCAGTTCTTC. Translated, it gives CASRLESPGLAHNEQFF.

Comments on this clone: Other DNA sequences in this sample translate to the same CDR3. This rearrangement joins TRBV27 to TRBJ2-7; D might be TRBD2 (6 bases). Trimming took 2 bases from V and 5 from J, leaving 10 bases between them. The V gene's germline CDR1 is MNHEY and CDR2 SMNVEV (reference sequence). The CDR3 extends over 13 amino acids. CDR3 nucleotides: TGTGCCAGCAGTTTAGCGGGAAGTAACGAGCAGTACTTC. This codes for CASSLAGSNEQYF.

This chain uses TRBV21-1 with TRBJ2-3; TRBD2, the table's D call, lacks a check against the DNA. TRBV21-1 is deemed a pseudogene. The CDR3 length is 16 residues. DNA for the CDR3: TGTGCCAGCAGCAAGAACCTAGCGGGAGTACCAGATACGCAGTATTTT. This gives the protein CASSKNLAGVPDTQYF.

V and J are TRBV5-1 and TRBJ2-1; D may correspond to TRBD1 or TRBD2 (5 bases each). The CDR3 sequence is 14 residues long. Trimming cost V 0 bases and J 10 bases, with 14 bases left between them. Germline CDR1 SGHRS, CDR2 YFSETQ. CDR3 in DNA: TGCGCCAGCAGCTTGGAGGCAGCGAGGGACGAGCAGTTCTTC. Translation gives CASSLEAARDEQFF.

The rearrangement uses TRBV6-1 and TRBJ1-1, with a weak D call TRBD1 (5 bases). The CDR3 length is 15 residues. Germline CDR1 is MNHNS and CDR2 is SASEGT. The V gene lost 5 bases and the J gene lost 4 bases, with 17 bases spanning the gap. CDR3 nucleotide sequence: TGTGCCAGCAGTCCCTGGGGGGTTAGGGGCACTGAAGCTTTCTTT. Its translation is CASSPWGVRGTEAFF.

This clone was recorded once. The chain is built from TRBV11-2 and TRBJ2-2; possibly TRBD1 or TRBD2 for D (5 bases each). V lost 10 bases to trimming and J lost 4 bases, with 31 bases between them. The CDR3 consists of 19 residues. The V gene's germline CDR1 is SGHAT and CDR2 FQNNGV. The CDR3 is CATTRVRTGTLKGTGELFF. CDR3 DNA sequence: TGTGCCACCACCCGGGTGAGGACGGGGACCCTTAAGGGCACCGGGGAGCTGTTTTTT.

The chain employs TRBV28 and TRBJ2-1; 11 bases are a match to TRBD1. The germline CDR1 and CDR2 sequences are MDHEN and SYDVKM. The CDR3 sequence is 22 residues long. The J segment lost 4 bases and the V segment lost 6 bases, leaving 26 bases of the junction unmatched. The CDR3 sequence is CASRKSGDRGAAGLSFYNEQFF. The CDR3 DNA reads TGTGCCAGCAGGAAAAGCGGGGACAGGGGGGCAGCGGGCCTCTCTTTTTACAATGAGCAGTTCTTC.

The chain combines TRBV29-1 with TRBJ2-3; D perhaps matches TRBD2 (6 bases). The CDR3 is made up of 14 amino acids. Germline V gives CDR1 SQVTM, CDR2 ANQGSEA. The germline V and J ends were trimmed by 6 bases and 2 bases, with 15 bases remaining between them. The CDR3 sequence: CSVEIAAHTDTQYF. In DNA, the CDR3 is TGCAGCGTGGAAATAGCGGCACACACAGATACGCAGTATTTT.

This rearrangement joins TRBV27 to TRBJ2-2; either TRBD1 or TRBD2 may supply D (6 bases each). The germline V gene has CDR1 MNHEY and CDR2 SMNVEV (reference sequence). V was clipped by 3 bases and J by 4 bases, with 12 bases between them. The CDR3 consists of 15 residues. The CDR3 nucleotides are TGTGCCAGCAGTTTCTTAGGGGGGAGCACCGGGGAGCTGTTTTTT. Residues: CASSFLGGSTGELFF.

This chain links TRBV6-5 with TRBJ2-7; TRBD2 is a possible D gene (5 bases). CDR3 length: 14 residues. Per the germline V gene, CDR1 is MNHEY and CDR2 is SVGAGI. Trimming cost V 0 bases and J 9 bases, with 15 bases left between them. The CDR3: CASSYSTEGELQYF. The CDR3 bases are TGTGCCAGCAGTTACTCGACTGAGGGCGAGTTGCAGTACTTC.

The rearrangement uses TRBV27 and TRBJ2-5; 9 nucleotides line up with TRBD2. CDR3 size: 16 residues. V gave up 6 bases and J gave up 1 base; unmatched junction bases: 9. CDR1 and CDR2 (germline): MNHEY, SMNVEV (reference sequence). CDR3 loop: CASSNGLATFQETQYF. Written as DNA, the CDR3 is TGTGCCAGCAGCAACGGACTAGCGACGTTCCAAGAGACCCAGTACTTC.

The V call is TRBV28, the J call TRBJ1-1; 7 positions match TRBD1. The germline V gene encodes CDR1 MDHEN and CDR2 SYDVKM. J gave up 1 base and V 3 bases, and 5 bases lay outside the gene matches. This CDR3 comprises 15 residues. The CDR3 reads CASSLMGQQNTEAFF. Written as DNA, the CDR3 is TGTGCCAGCAGTTTGATGGGACAGCAGAACACTGAAGCTTTCTTT.

CDR3 residues: CASSFGTGPGNGYTF. CDR3 sequence (DNA): TGTGCCAGCAGCTTCGGGACAGGCCCGGGGAATGGCTACACCTTC. The rearrangement uses TRBV5-6 and TRBJ1-2, with TRBD1 identical over 8 bases. J was trimmed by 6 bases and V by 2 bases; bases with no gene match: 9. The CDR3 is 15 amino acids. CDR1 and CDR2 from the germline V gene are SGHDT and YYEEEE.

The chain links TRBV7-7 to TRBJ2-2; tentative D call: TRBD2 (6 bases). Germline loops: CDR1 SSHAT, CDR2 FNYEAQ (reference sequence). V gave up 3 bases and J gave up 0 bases, with 17 bases separating them. The CDR3 contains 18 residues. The CDR3 loop is CASSLGPPTRPNTGELFF. DNA of the CDR3: TGTGCCAGCAGCTTGGGGCCCCCGACTAGACCGAACACCGGGGAGCTGTTTTTT.

V usage is TRBV2 and J usage is TRBJ2-6; 8 positions match TRBD1. The germline V gene encodes CDR1 SNHLY and CDR2 FYNNEI. Trimming at V came to 4 bases and at J to 2 bases, leaving 4 bases not matched to a gene. This CDR3 contains 16 residues. CDR3 DNA sequence: TGTGCCAGCAGTGGCCTGACAGGGGCTGGGGCCAACGTCCTGACTTTC. This gives the protein CASSGLTGAGANVLTF.

This chain uses TRBV5-6 with TRBJ2-2; no definite D call. This CDR3 has 13 amino acids. V was shortened by 0 bases and J by 6 bases, with 6 bases between the two germline ends. Germline V gene lookup returns CDR1 SGHDT and CDR2 YYEEEE. CDR3 protein: CASSLAAAGELFF. Here the CDR3 DNA reads TGTGCCAGCAGCTTGGCTGCGGCCGGGGAGCTGTTTTTT. Full variable domain (remainder filled in from reference TRBV5-6 and TRBJ2-2): DAGVTQSPTHLIKTRGQQVTLRCSPKSGHDTVSWYQQALGQGPQFIFQYYEEEERQRGNFPDRFSGHQFPNYSSELNVNALLLGDSALYLCASSLAAAGELFFGEGSRLTVL.